The 2 T cell receptor beta chains below come from one sample, sequenced in a study of vaccination effects on CD4 cells after COVID-19. ViraFEST used viral peptide pools to expand antigen-specific CD4+ T cells before sequencing. Following 10 days of culture, CD4+ T cells were isolated. Participants received two doses of either the BNT162b2 or mRNA-1273 vaccine. These receptors are not linked to any known antigen. Here immunoSEQ multiplex PCR was the method, and the copy in TCRdb shows in-frame clones only, minus some. The sample has about 72,000 clones, around 81% seen once. The sample was CD4+ T cells from PBMCs cultured with HCoV-229E spike peptides, taken after COVID-19 vaccination. These TCRs come from a human donor who received a COVID-19 vaccine.

The V call is TRBV14, the J call TRBJ2-2; 14 bases are shared with TRBD2. The germline V gene encodes CDR1 SGHDN and CDR2 FVKESK. This CDR3 spans 17 amino acids. J lost 0 bases, V lost 4 bases, and 1 base had no gene match. The CDR3 protein is CASSRTSGGSNTGELFF. The CDR3 coding sequence is TGTGCCAGCAGCCGGACTAGCGGGGGGTCGAACACCGGGGAGCTGTTTTTT.

The chain carries TRBV7-9 and TRBJ2-5; D is unresolved. Germline CDR1 SEHNR, CDR2 FQNEAQ (reference sequence). The ends were cut back, 5 bases at V and 7 bases at J, with 11 bases in the middle. The CDR3 sequence is 12 residues long. The chain's CDR3 is CASSPAVGTQYF. DNA for the CDR3: TGTGCCAGCAGCCCAGCAGTTGGGACCCAGTACTTC.